This T cell receptor (beta chain) was identified during a study of blood T cell repertoires in COVID-19. The CDR3 spans 14 residues. Germline V CDR1 and CDR2: MDHEN, SYDVKM. Trimming stripped 2 bases from V and 8 bases from J, with 15 bases between. The count of this clone is one. Sequencing was performed with immunoSEQ multiplex PCR; in TCRdb, only in-frame clones are kept and a portion is missing. The data contain approximately 130,000 clones, approximately 83% of them singletons. Sequencing input: peripheral blood. This clonotype was sampled from a woman between 50 and 59 years old who had recovered from COVID-19. The chain combines TRBV28 with TRBJ1-2, with a possible D match to TRBD1 (6 bases). The DNA for the CDR3 is TGTGCCAGCAGTTTAGCCCCAGGGGACGGGGGCTACACCTTC. It encodes CASSLAPGDGGYTF.